This record covers a single T cell receptor beta chain. Its antigen remains unknown. This record belongs to a study of T cells after posttransplantation cyclophosphamide. Whole-study findings and limits: Skin or GI-infiltrating T cells shared few TRB sequences with blood.

Sequencing used immunoSEQ multiplex PCR; TCRdb keeps in-frame clones, though not all of them. The sample contains about 32,000 clones, about 87% of which appear only once. The germline V and J ends were trimmed by 6 bases and 1 base, with 14 bases remaining between them. Germline V gene sequence: CDR1 MDHEN, CDR2 SYDVKM. This CDR3 spans 15 amino acids. The clonotype comes from a woman in her forties with a blood cancer, CMV-positive, and with a related stem cell donor. This chain links TRBV28 with TRBJ2-3, with a tentative D call TRBD1 (5 bases). Sequencing was performed on PBMCs. The chain's CDR3 is CASSSQGPRTDTQYF. The CDR3 DNA sequence: TGTGCCAGCAGCTCGCAGGGCCCGCGCACAGATACGCAGTATTTT.